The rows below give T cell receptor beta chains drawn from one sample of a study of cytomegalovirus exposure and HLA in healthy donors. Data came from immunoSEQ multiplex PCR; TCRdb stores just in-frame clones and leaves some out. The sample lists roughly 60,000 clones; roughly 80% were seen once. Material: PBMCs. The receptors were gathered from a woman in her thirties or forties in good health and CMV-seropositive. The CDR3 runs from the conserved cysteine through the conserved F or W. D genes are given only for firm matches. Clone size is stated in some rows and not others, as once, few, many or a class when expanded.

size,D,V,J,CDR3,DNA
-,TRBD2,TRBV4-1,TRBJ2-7,CASSPSALAGGVSEQYF,TGCGCCAGCAGCCCGTCGGCACTAGCGGGGGGAGTCTCCGAGCAGTACTTC
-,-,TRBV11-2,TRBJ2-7,CASSSRDTGSYEQYF,TGTGCCAGCAGCTCCCGGGACACGGGCTCCTACGAGCAGTACTTC
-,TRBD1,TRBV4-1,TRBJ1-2,CASSQRTGDYGYTF,TGCGCCAGCAGCCAGCGGACAGGGGACTATGGCTACACCTTC
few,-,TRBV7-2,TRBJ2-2,CASSLATGAGELFF,TGTGCCAGCAGCTTAGCGACCGGGGCCGGGGAGCTGTTTTTT
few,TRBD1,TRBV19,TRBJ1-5,CASRTTDRGTASNQPQHF,TGTGCCAGTAGAACTACGGACAGGGGCACTGCTAGCAATCAGCCCCAGCATTTT
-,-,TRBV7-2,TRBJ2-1,CASSARPTRGNEQFF,TGTGCCAGCAGCGCCCGGCCTACACGGGGCAATGAGCAGTTCTTC
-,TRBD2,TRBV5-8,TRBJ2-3,CASSQSLVWGGSTDTQYF,TGTGCCAGCAGCCAATCCCTGGTGTGGGGGGGAAGCACAGATACGCAGTATTTT
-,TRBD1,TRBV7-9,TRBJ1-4,CATLHRGRDEKLFF,TGTGCCACCCTCCACAGGGGGCGAGATGAAAAACTGTTTTTT
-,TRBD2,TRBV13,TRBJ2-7,CASSFPLGAGGSYEQYF,TGTGCCAGCAGCTTCCCCTTGGGGGCGGGGGGAAGCTACGAGCAGTACTTC
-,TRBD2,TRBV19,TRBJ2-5,CASSIGRGAQETQYF,TGTGCCAGTAGTATTGGGCGGGGGGCCCAAGAGACCCAGTACTTC
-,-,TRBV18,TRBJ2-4,CASSPPEAGTKNIQYF,TGTGCCAGCTCACCACCGGAGGCGGGTACCAAAAACATTCAGTACTTC
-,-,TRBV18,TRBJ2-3,CASSPSEGGAYTDTQYF,TGTGCCAGCTCACCATCCGAGGGCGGGGCGTACACAGATACGCAGTATTTT
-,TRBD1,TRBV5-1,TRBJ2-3,CASSLEQGADTQYF,TGCGCCAGCAGCTTGGAACAGGGGGCAGATACGCAGTATTTT
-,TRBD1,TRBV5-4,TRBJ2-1,CASSSRDSSYNEQFF,TGTGCCAGCAGCAGCCGGGACAGTTCGTACAATGAGCAGTTCTTC
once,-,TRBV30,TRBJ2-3,CAWKRSRLTDTQYF,TGTGCCTGGAAACGGAGCCGACTCACAGATACGCAGTATTTT
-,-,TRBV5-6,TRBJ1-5,CASSLAGVQPQHF,TGTGCCAGCAGCTTGGCGGGGGTTCAGCCCCAGCATTTT
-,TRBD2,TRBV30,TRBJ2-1,CAWSRGRGLAGGRDNEQFF,TGTGCCTGGAGCCGGGGCCGGGGACTAGCGGGGGGGCGGGACAATGAGCAGTTCTTC
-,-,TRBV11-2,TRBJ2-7,CASSLTAGSKSYEQYF,TGTGCCAGCAGCTTAACGGCGGGGTCCAAATCCTACGAGCAGTACTTC
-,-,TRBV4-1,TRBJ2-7,CASSPFTRQDLALYEQYF,TGCGCCAGCAGCCCATTTACCCGACAGGATCTGGCCCTCTACGAGCAGTACTTC
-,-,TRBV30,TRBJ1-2,CAWIRQVGGYTF,TGTGCCTGGATCCGACAGGTTGGTGGCTACACCTTC
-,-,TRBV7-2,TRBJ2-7,CASSLGGVLYQSYEQYF,TGTGCCAGCAGCTTAGGCGGGGTACTATATCAATCCTACGAGCAGTACTTC
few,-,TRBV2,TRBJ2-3,CASSQIVRDTQYF,TGTGCCAGCAGCCAAATTGTGAGGGATACGCAGTATTTT
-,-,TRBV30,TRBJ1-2,CAWRRGGANGYTF,TGTGCCTGGAGGAGGGGGGGTGCGAATGGCTACACCTTC
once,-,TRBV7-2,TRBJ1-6,CASSLASPTIYNSPLHF,TGTGCCAGCAGCTTAGCCTCGCCGACTATATATAATTCACCCCTCCACTTT
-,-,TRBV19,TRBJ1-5,CASSPVAQGRNQPQHF,TGTGCCAGTAGCCCAGTGGCTCAGGGGCGCAACCAGCCCCAGCATTTT
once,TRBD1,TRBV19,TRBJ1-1,CASSIRQGATEAFF,TGTGCCAGTAGTATCCGACAGGGGGCCACTGAAGCTTTCTTT
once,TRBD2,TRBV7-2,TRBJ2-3,CASSFGLAADTQYF,TGTGCCAGCAGCTTCGGACTAGCCGCAGATACGCAGTATTTT
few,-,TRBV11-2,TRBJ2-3,CASSPSTVSTDTQYF,TGTGCCAGCAGCCCTAGTACTGTTAGCACAGATACGCAGTATTTT